This is a list of T cell receptor beta chains from one sample in a study of cytomegalovirus exposure and HLA in healthy donors. TCRdb keeps only in-frame clones here, not all; method: immunoSEQ multiplex PCR. The sample table sets out 53,000 or so clones. The sequenced sample consisted of PBMCs. These receptor sequences come from a man aged 18 to 29 in good health and CMV-seropositive. Each CDR3 is given with its conserved first and last residue. The order of the fields is D gene, J gene, V gene, clone size, CDR3 DNA, CDR3 protein. A D gene is named only where the DNA matches it firmly. A clone size is listed for some rows: how often the clone was seen (once, few, many), or a class if it is expanded.

>.|TRBJ2-5|TRBV15|.
TGTGCCACCAGCAGGGACAGCCAAGAGACCCAGTACTTC
CATSRDSQETQYF
>.|TRBJ1-4|TRBV6-5|medium-sized
TGTGCCAGCAGCTTTGGACAAGAAGGCGAAAAACTGTTTTTT
CASSFGQEGEKLFF
>.|TRBJ2-3|TRBV7-9|.
TGTGCCAGCAGCTTAGGTAGAGATACGCAGTATTTT
CASSLGRDTQYF
>.|TRBJ1-1|TRBV25-1|.
TGTGCCAGCAGTGACCCGGGGAACACTGAAGCTTTCTTT
CASSDPGNTEAFF
>.|TRBJ2-7|TRBV11-3|.
TGTGCCAGCAGCTTCCAGGGCCCAACCTACGAGCAGTACTTC
CASSFQGPTYEQYF
>.|TRBJ1-5|TRBV6-1|.
TGTGCCACAGGGGGCAATCAGCCCCAGCATTTT
CATGGNQPQHF
>.|TRBJ2-1|TRBV19|.
TGTGCCAGTAGTCCTCAGCTAGCGCCTTACAATGAGCAGTTCTTC
CASSPQLAPYNEQFF
>.|TRBJ2-7|TRBV7-9|.
TGTGCCAGCAGCTCCGGCGACAGTCATTACGAGCAGTACTTC
CASSSGDSHYEQYF
>TRBD2|TRBJ2-1|TRBV6-1|.
TGTGCCAGCAGTGAAGGGACTAGCGGGGGCACTCTGGAGTTCTTC
CASSEGTSGGTLEFF
>TRBD2|TRBJ2-4|TRBV4-1|.
TGCGCCAGCAGCCAAGCCCCGGGAGGGCTAGCCAAAAACATTCAGTACTTC
CASSQAPGGLAKNIQYF
>TRBD1|TRBJ1-1|TRBV30|.
TGTGCCTGGAAAAGGATGTTTGGGACAGGGCGCCTGAACACTGAAGCTTTCTTT
CAWKRMFGTGRLNTEAFF
>.|TRBJ2-1|TRBV9|.
TGTGCCAGCAGCGTAGCAGGTTACAATGAGCAGTTCTTC
CASSVAGYNEQFF
>TRBD1|TRBJ1-4|TRBV5-6|.
TGTGCCAGCAGCCCCTGGGACAGGGATGAAAAACTGTTTTTT
CASSPWDRDEKLFF
>.|TRBJ1-1|TRBV5-6|.
TGTGCCAGCAGCTTTTGGGCGGGGAAAGGGACTGAAGCTTTCTTT
CASSFWAGKGTEAFF
>TRBD2|TRBJ2-3|TRBV30|.
TGTGCCTGGAGTGTAAGGCGGGGGGGCACAGATACGCAGTATTTT
CAWSVRRGGTDTQYF
>TRBD2|TRBJ2-7|TRBV7-2|.
TGTGCCAGCAGCTTAGCCCTAGCGGGAGAGGGGGTAGAGCAGTACTTC
CASSLALAGEGVEQYF
>TRBD1|TRBJ2-3|TRBV6-1|.
TGTGCCAGCAGTGAAAGGGAGACAGGGGCAGATACGCAGTATTTT
CASSERETGADTQYF
>.|TRBJ2-1|TRBV28|.
TGTGCCAGCAGTTTATGGACTAGGGGCAATGAGCAGTTCTTC
CASSLWTRGNEQFF
>.|TRBJ1-2|TRBV4-2|.
TGTGCCAGCAGCCAAGGAGGTTCTCGCTATGGCTACACCTTC
CASSQGGSRYGYTF
>TRBD2|TRBJ2-1|TRBV15|.
TGTGCCACCAGCAGAGATGACGCGGGAGGGAATGAGCAGTTCTTC
CATSRDDAGGNEQFF
>TRBD2|TRBJ2-1|TRBV5-1|.
TGCGCCAGCAGCTTATATAGCGGGAGGACTCTAACCTACAATGAGCAGTTCTTC
CASSLYSGRTLTYNEQFF
>TRBD1|TRBJ2-2|TRBV28|.
TGTGCCAGCAGTTTAGCCCGGGACAGGAACACCGGGGAGCTGTTTTTT
CASSLARDRNTGELFF
>.|TRBJ2-2|TRBV7-6|.
TGTGCCAGCAGTGGAGCCGGACACAACACCGGGGAGCTGTTTTTT
CASSGAGHNTGELFF
>.|TRBJ2-7|TRBV9|.
TGTGCCAGCAGCGTAGCTAGGGACAACTACGAGCAGTACTTC
CASSVARDNYEQYF
>TRBD2|TRBJ2-2|TRBV10-1|.
TGCGCCACCGGACTAGCGGGAAACACCGGGGAGCTGTTTTTT
CATGLAGNTGELFF
>.|TRBJ1-2|TRBV15|.
TGTGCCACCTCGCCTACGGTAGGGGCGAACTATGGCTACACCTTC
CATSPTVGANYGYTF
>.|TRBJ2-1|TRBV1|.
TGCACCAGCAGCCAAGAGGTAGCGGGAGGGGATGAGCAGTTCTTC
CTSSQEVAGGDEQFF
>TRBD1|TRBJ2-5|TRBV5-6|.
TGTGCCAGCAGCCGTGGACAGGGGTATTGGGAGACCCAGTACTTC
CASSRGQGYWETQYF
>.|TRBJ2-7|TRBV13|.
TGTGCCAGCAGCTTAGGGTCGCGCCGCTCCTACGAGCAGTACTTC
CASSLGSRRSYEQYF
>TRBD1|TRBJ1-1|TRBV11-2|.
TGTGCCAGCAGCTTAGGGCGGACAGGGGGCACTGAAGCTTTCTTT
CASSLGRTGGTEAFF
>.|TRBJ1-1|TRBV6-6|.
TGTGCCAGCAGTCAGAGACAGATAAACACTGAAGCTTTCTTT
CASSQRQINTEAFF
>.|TRBJ2-3|TRBV10-3|.
TGTGCCATCAGTGAGTCAGGGTGGGGCCGGGGGGATACGCAGTATTTT
CAISESGWGRGDTQYF
>.|TRBJ1-5|TRBV9|.
TGTGCCAGCAGCGTGTATGGAGATAGCAATCAGCCCCAGCATTTT
CASSVYGDSNQPQHF
>.|TRBJ1-2|TRBV27|.
TGTGCCAGCAGCTCTACAGGGATCGAAGGCTACACCTTC
CASSSTGIEGYTF
>.|TRBJ1-3|TRBV6-1|.
TGTGCCAGCACCAAAAAATGGGGGGCTGGAAACACCATATATTTT
CASTKKWGAGNTIYF
>TRBD1|TRBJ1-1|TRBV7-8|.
TGTGCCAGCCTCCCCAGGCGGCCAGGGGGGAGTGCTGAAGCTTTCTTT
CASLPRRPGGSAEAFF